One sample yielded the 18 T cell receptor beta chains listed below, sequenced in a study of T cell responses to AZD1222 COVID-19 vaccine. Method: immunoSEQ multiplex PCR; TCRdb's copy keeps in-frame clones and lacks some. Of about 160,000 clones listed, approximately 91% were seen once; the top ten hold around 2%. The sequencing used peripheral blood, collected on day 0 of AZD1222 vaccination. The receptors stem from an adult in good health.

The chain employs TRBV7-2 and TRBJ1-6, with 10 bases aligning to TRBD1. The V segment lost 3 bases and the J segment 11 bases; nucleotides outside the gene matches: 10. Germline lookup yields CDR1 SGHTA and CDR2 FQGNSA. CDR3 size: 16 residues. CDR3 sequence: CASSFPGTGVSPPLHF. The CDR3 DNA reads TGTGCCAGCAGCTTCCCCGGGACAGGGGTCAGTCCACCCCTCCACTTT.

The V gene is TRBV27, the J gene TRBJ2-7; tentatively, D is TRBD2 (6 bases). Germline-derived CDR1 and CDR2 are MNHEY and SMNVEV (reference sequence). This CDR3 is 16 amino acids long. The V gene lost 0 bases and the J gene lost 4 bases, with 16 bases spanning the gap. CDR3 residues: CASSLSVGLALYEQYF. The CDR3 DNA follows: TGTGCCAGCAGTTTATCGGTCGGGCTAGCGTTGTACGAGCAGTACTTC.

V gene TRBV6-5 combines with J gene TRBJ1-1; D is undetermined. The CDR3 totals 10 residues. Germline assignment: CDR1 MNHEY and CDR2 SVGAGI. Trimming took 7 bases from V and 6 from J, leaving 6 bases between them. The CDR3 region is CASTAAEAFF. For the CDR3, the DNA is TGTGCCAGCACAGCGGCTGAAGCTTTCTTT.

The J gene is TRBJ2-3, the V gene TRBV7-2; D perhaps matches TRBD1 (6 bases). This CDR3 comprises 16 residues. Trimming removed 1 base at V and 0 bases at J, with 11 bases between. Germline V CDR1 and CDR2: SGHTA, FQGNSA. CDR3 DNA: TGTGCCAGCAGCTTAGAGGGGGACACCAGCACAGATACGCAGTATTTT. This encodes CASSLEGDTSTDTQYF.

This clone appeared once. The chain couples TRBV9 to TRBJ2-1; TRBD2 is a possible D gene (6 bases). The CDR3 contains 13 residues. Trimming left V 0 bases short and J 8 bases short, with 9 bases between. Germline V gives CDR1 SGDLS, CDR2 YYNGEE. CDR3 sequence: CASSVAGAYEQFF. In DNA, the CDR3 is TGTGCCAGCAGCGTAGCGGGAGCGTATGAGCAGTTCTTC.

About this clone itself: The junction does not match germline at one end; this may be a read error. The rearrangement links TRBV7-7 to TRBJ2-7; 9 nucleotides align to TRBD1. The CDR3 consists of 16 residues. The germline V gene has CDR1 SSHAT and CDR2 FNYEAQ (reference sequence). CDR3 region: CASSLGRPGQGYEQYF. The CDR3, as DNA: TGTGCTAGCAGCTTAGGGCGACCGGGACAGGGTTACGAGCAGTACTTC.

There are a few counts of this clone. The chain recombines TRBV28 with TRBJ1-5, with a tentative D call TRBD1 (6 bases). The length of the CDR3 is 17 residues. Germline values: CDR1 MDHEN, CDR2 SYDVKM. V was pared by 6 bases and J by 7 bases, with 25 bases between. The CDR3 protein is CASRQSGDESRRQPQHF. The CDR3 bases are TGTGCCAGCAGACAGTCAGGGGATGAGTCGCGTCGACAGCCCCAGCATTTT.

V gene TRBV10-3 combines with J gene TRBJ1-1; D remains unclear. The germline V gene has CDR1 ENHRY and CDR2 SYGVKD. This CDR3 is 15 amino acids long. With 2 bases removed from V and 0 bases from J, the gap between germline ends came to 10 bases. CDR3 sequence: CAISERRLMNTEAFF. The CDR3 nucleotides are TGTGCCATCAGTGAGCGCCGGCTCATGAACACTGAAGCTTTCTTT.

This chain joins TRBV5-4 and TRBJ1-3; a weak D match, TRBD1 (5 bases). This CDR3 has 18 amino acids. The germline V gene has CDR1 SGHNT and CDR2 YYREEE (reference sequence). Trimming took 1 base from V and 0 from J, leaving 17 bases between them. The CDR3 spells CASSLRFGGDYSGNTIYF. DNA for the CDR3: TGTGCCAGCAGCTTGCGTTTCGGCGGGGACTACTCTGGAAACACCATATATTTT. Supplemented by reference TRBV5-4 and TRBJ1-3, the full variable domain reads ETGVTQSPTHLIKTRGQQVTLRCSSQSGHNTVSWYQQALGQGPQFIFQYYREEENGRGNFPPRFSGLQFPNYSSELNVNALELDDSALYLCASSLRFGGDYSGNTIYFGEGSWLTVV.

The chain uses TRBV9 and TRBJ2-1; D ambiguous. The CDR3 sequence is 13 residues long. V was pared by 7 bases and J by 1 base, with 9 bases between. The germline V gene has CDR1 SGDLS and CDR2 YYNGEE. The CDR3 is CASGMGSYNEQFF. CDR3 coding DNA: TGTGCCAGCGGGATGGGTTCCTACAATGAGCAGTTCTTC.

Only one count was recorded for this clone. This chain uses TRBV7-9 with TRBJ1-1; a possible D gene is TRBD1 (6 bases). V lost 5 bases, J lost 10 bases, and 11 bases lay in between. Germline loops: CDR1 SEHNR, CDR2 FQNEAQ (reference sequence). The CDR3 is 11 amino acids. The CDR3 coding sequence is TGTGCCAGCAGCGGGGGCTTGGGAGCTTTCTTT. Residues: CASSGGLGAFF.

The rearrangement uses TRBV7-2 and TRBJ2-2; D is undetermined. The CDR3 covers 15 residues. Germline V gives CDR1 SGHTA, CDR2 FQGNSA. The germline V and J ends were trimmed by 1 base and 6 bases, with 12 bases remaining between them. CDR3 protein: CASSLDPSNAGELFF. Written as DNA, the CDR3 is TGTGCCAGCAGCTTAGATCCGTCTAACGCCGGGGAGCTGTTTTTT.

The chain carries TRBV9 and TRBJ1-2; 9 bases map to TRBD1. After removal of 4 bases from V and 5 bases from J, the junction contained 15 bases not matched to a gene. The CDR3 is 17 residues long. Germline lookup yields CDR1 SGDLS and CDR2 YYNGEE. CDR3 nucleotides: TGTGCCAGCAGCCCTAAAATACCGACAGGGGGGCGGTATGGCTACACCTTC. It codes for CASSPKIPTGGRYGYTF.

The CDR3 bases are TGTGCCAGCAATCAGGGGTTTGAGCAGTTCTTC. Translated, it gives CASNQGFEQFF. The chain is built from TRBV12-3 or TRBV12-4 and TRBJ2-1; the D gene is possibly TRBD1 (6 bases). V lost 7 bases and J lost 9, with 10 bases in between. CDR3 length: 11 residues.

This rearrangement joins TRBV19 to TRBJ1-1; D is undetermined. The CDR3 runs 13 residues. V lost 4 bases, J lost 3 bases, and 9 bases lay in between. Germline CDR1 is LNHDA and CDR2 is SQIVND (reference sequence). The CDR3 loop reads CASSNTRDTEAFF. The CDR3 nucleotides read TGTGCCAGTAGTAACACACGGGACACTGAAGCTTTCTTT.

The chain has TRBV7-8 and TRBJ2-5; D possibly uses TRBD1 or TRBD2 (5 bases each). The CDR3 runs 16 residues. Between the trimmed V and J ends, which lost 1 base and 2 bases, there was a span of 14 bases. Germline V lookup: CDR1 SGHVS, CDR2 FQNEAQ. CDR3 residues: CASSLGPGPGQETQYF. For the CDR3, the DNA is TGTGCCAGCAGCTTAGGCCCGGGGCCTGGGCAAGAGACCCAGTACTTC.

The chain carries TRBV15 and TRBJ1-2, with TRBD1 matching 8 bases. The CDR3 loop spans 14 amino acids. The trim removed 1 base at V and 7 bases at J, leaving 5 bases unmatched. Looked up from germline, CDR1 is LNHNV and CDR2 is YYDKDF (reference sequence). DNA of the CDR3: TGTGCCACCAGCAGAGCGCAGGGGGCTGGTGGCTACACCTTC. It yields the protein CATSRAQGAGGYTF. Full variable domain (missing parts from reference TRBV15 and TRBJ1-2): DAMVIQNPRYQVTQFGKPVTLSCSQTLNHNVMYWYQQKSSQAPKLLFHYYDKDFNNEADTPDNFQSRRPNTSFCFLDIRSPGLGDTAMYLCATSRAQGAGGYTFGSGTRLTVV.

The chain uses TRBV19 and TRBJ2-2, with 7 bases that match TRBD1. Germline V CDR1 and CDR2: LNHDA, SQIVND (reference sequence). Trimming removed 6 bases from V and 4 bases from J; junction bases left unmatched: 2. The CDR3 loop spans 13 amino acids. The CDR3 here is CASSRDSTGELFF. CDR3 in DNA: TGTGCCAGTAGCCGGGACAGCACCGGGGAGCTGTTTTTT.